This entry concerns a single T cell receptor (beta chain). Its cognate antigen is unknown. Researchers built TCR beta libraries using quantitative 5'-RACE with molecular barcodes. TCRdb reprocessed the 5' RACE reads via MiXCR and lists one record per CDR3 protein. In the table there are about 150,000 distinct CDR3 sequences, around 43% of which are singletons. This CDR3 is built from 14 residues. Germline CDR1 reads MNHEY; CDR2 reads SVGEGT. The J segment lost 7 bases and the V segment lost 4 bases, leaving 4 bases of the junction unmatched. This record belongs to a study of CD8 T cells in ankylosing spondylitis. Overall study findings and caveats: Certain motif variants had earlier appeared in reactive arthritis synovial fluid and blood. There was a TCR beta motif, made of several highly homologous variants, that appeared characteristic of ankylosing spondylitis blood.

Sequencing used synovial fluid, either unsorted or a sorted T cell fraction (not recorded which). The sequence derives from a male donor with ankylosing spondylitis. The chain employs TRBV6-2 or TRBV6-3 and TRBJ2-1; 10 bases align to TRBD1. This CDR3 is CASSFDRGHNEQFF. In DNA, the CDR3 is TGTGCCAGCAGTTTCGACAGGGGGCATAATGAGCAGTTCTTC.